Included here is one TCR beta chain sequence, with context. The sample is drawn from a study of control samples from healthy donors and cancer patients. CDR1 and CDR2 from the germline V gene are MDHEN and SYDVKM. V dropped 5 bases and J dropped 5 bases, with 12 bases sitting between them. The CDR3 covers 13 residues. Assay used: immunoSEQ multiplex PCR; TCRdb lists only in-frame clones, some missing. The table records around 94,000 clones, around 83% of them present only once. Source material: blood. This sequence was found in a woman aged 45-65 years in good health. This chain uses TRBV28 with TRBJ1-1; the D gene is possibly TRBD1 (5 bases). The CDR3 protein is CASSPQRGTEAFF. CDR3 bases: TGTGCCAGCAGTCCACAACGGGGGACTGAAGCTTTCTTT.